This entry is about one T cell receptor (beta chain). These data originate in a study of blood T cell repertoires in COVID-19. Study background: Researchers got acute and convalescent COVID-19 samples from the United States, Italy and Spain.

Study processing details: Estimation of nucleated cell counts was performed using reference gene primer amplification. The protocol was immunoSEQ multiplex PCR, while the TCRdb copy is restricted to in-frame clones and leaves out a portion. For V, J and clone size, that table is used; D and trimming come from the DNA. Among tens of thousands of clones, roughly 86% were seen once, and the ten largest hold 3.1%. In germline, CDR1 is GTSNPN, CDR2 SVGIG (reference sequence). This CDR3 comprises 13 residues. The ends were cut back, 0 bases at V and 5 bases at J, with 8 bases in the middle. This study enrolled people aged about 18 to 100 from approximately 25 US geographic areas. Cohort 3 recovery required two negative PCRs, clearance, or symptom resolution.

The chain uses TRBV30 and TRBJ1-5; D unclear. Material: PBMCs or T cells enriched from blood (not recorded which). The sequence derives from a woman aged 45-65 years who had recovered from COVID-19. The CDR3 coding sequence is TGTGCCTGGAGTGTGAGGGAGGATCAGCCCCAGCATTTT. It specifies CAWSVREDQPQHF.